The 26 T cell receptor beta chains below all came from one sample that was sequenced in a study of technical replicates of blood from a handful of donors. Assay used: immunoSEQ multiplex PCR; TCRdb lists only in-frame clones, some missing. The sample carries 65,000 to 70,000 clones, around nine tenths recorded once. Material: PBMCs. All receptors derive from a human donor in good health. Some clones in this sample may be carry-over from other donors' samples.

The chain carries TRBV14 and TRBJ2-1; 9 nucleotides line up with TRBD2. The CDR3 consists of 15 residues. V shed 4 bases, J shed 0 bases, and the junction held 1 base outside the gene matches. Germline V lookup: CDR1 SGHDN, CDR2 FVKESK. The CDR3 DNA follows: TGTGCCAGCAGCCCGACTAGCGGCTCCTACAATGAGCAGTTCTTC. Residues: CASSPTSGSYNEQFF. The complete variable domain, with remaining parts taken from reference TRBV14 and TRBJ2-1, reads EAGVTQFPSHSVIEKGQTVTLRCDPISGHDNLYWYRRVMGKEIKFLLHFVKESKQDESGMPNNRFLAERTGGTYSTLKVQPAELEDSGVYFCASSPTSGSYNEQFFGPGTRLTVL.

By share, this clone counts as medium-sized. This chain links TRBV7-8 with TRBJ1-5; perhaps TRBD1 as D (6 bases). Germline CDR1 reads SGHVS; CDR2 reads FQNEAQ. V was cut by 3 bases and J by 4 bases, with 7 bases left in between. The CDR3 length is 13 residues. In DNA, the CDR3 is TGTGCCAGCAGCTTCAGGGGTAATCAGCCCCAGCATTTT. Protein product: CASSFRGNQPQHF.

The genes are TRBV9 and TRBJ2-3, with 11 bases identical to TRBD2. J gave up 0 bases and V 3 bases, and 15 bases lay outside the gene matches. From germline, CDR1 is SGDLS and CDR2 YYNGEE. The CDR3 sequence is 20 residues long. The CDR3 DNA follows: TGTGCCAGCAGCGCTGGACTAGCGGGCCGACATGCCCAGAGCACAGATACGCAGTATTTT. Residues: CASSAGLAGRHAQSTDTQYF.

In its sample, this clone ranks as medium-sized. This chain uses TRBV7-8 with TRBJ2-2; TRBD2 agrees at 8 bases. The ends lost 5 bases at V and 5 bases at J; junction bases unmatched: 10. This CDR3 is 16 amino acids long. Germline V lookup: CDR1 SGHVS, CDR2 FQNEAQ. CDR3 residues: CASSKLGRVNTGELFF. The DNA for the CDR3 is TGTGCCAGCAGCAAACTCGGGAGGGTTAATACCGGGGAGCTGTTTTTT.

The V call is TRBV4-2, the J call TRBJ1-3; 9 nucleotides line up with TRBD1. Trimming cost V 3 bases and J 2 bases; bases outside gene matches: 2. Germline V gene sequence: CDR1 LGHNA, CDR2 YNFKEQ. The CDR3 has 15 residues. The CDR3 coding sequence is TGTGCCAGCAGCCAGGGGACAGGGACTGGAAACACCATATATTTT. Translation gives CASSQGTGTGNTIYF.

The V gene is TRBV7-8, the J gene TRBJ1-2, with D uncertain. The CDR3 has 15 amino acids. The germline gives CDR1 SGHVS, CDR2 FQNEAQ. The V gene lost 5 bases and the J gene lost 4 bases, with 17 bases spanning the gap. CDR3 nucleotide sequence: TGTGCCAGCAGCCCGCGGGAGGCATTTAGCTATGGCTACACCTTC. This encodes CASSPREAFSYGYTF.

This chain links TRBV5-8 with TRBJ2-7, with 8 bases identical to TRBD1. The germline V gene encodes CDR1 SGHTS and CDR2 YDEGEE. V dropped 0 bases and J dropped 5; count of bases not matched to a gene: 4. CDR3 length: 14 amino acids. The CDR3 reads CASSLARGQDEQYF. The CDR3 nucleotides are TGTGCCAGCAGCTTGGCCAGGGGGCAGGACGAGCAGTACTTC.

CDR3 region: CASSYSTSSREQYF. The CDR3 DNA sequence: TGTGCCAGCAGTTACTCGACTTCTAGCCGCGAGCAGTACTTC. The chain combines TRBV6-5 with TRBJ2-7; possible D gene TRBD2, 5 bases. This CDR3 is built from 14 residues. Trimming removed 0 bases at V and 6 bases at J, with 12 bases between. Germline CDR1 MNHEY, CDR2 SVGAGI.

In its sample, this clone was seen once. The chain uses TRBV11-1 and TRBJ2-3, with 10 bases aligning to TRBD2. This CDR3 is built from 15 residues. V lost 2 bases, J lost 4 bases, and 3 bases stayed unmatched. Germline loops: CDR1 SGHAT, CDR2 FQDESV (reference sequence). CDR3 nucleotide sequence: TGTGCCAGCAGCTTAACTAGCGGGAACCCAGATACGCAGTATTTT. Translation: CASSLTSGNPDTQYF.

The CDR3 DNA sequence: TGTGCCAGCAGCTTATCAGCAAAGCGCGACTATGGCTACACCTTC. It translates to CASSLSAKRDYGYTF. This chain connects TRBV7-2 to TRBJ1-2; D uncertain. From germline, CDR1 is SGHTA and CDR2 FQGNSA. The CDR3 consists of 15 residues. V gave up 2 bases and J gave up 3 bases, with 13 bases separating them.

This sequence joins TRBV7-4 and TRBJ1-3; TRBD1 matches 7 bases. The ends lost 1 base at V and 0 bases at J; junction bases unmatched: 9. This CDR3 is built from 18 residues. Germline CDR1 reads SGHVT; CDR2 reads SQSDAQ. The DNA for the CDR3 is TGTGCCAGCAGCTTAGTCCGGGACAGCCGAGTCTCTGGAAACACCATATATTTT. This sequence encodes CASSLVRDSRVSGNTIYF.

The chain links TRBV6-5 to TRBJ1-1; a weak D match, TRBD1 (5 bases). V lost 5 bases to trimming and J lost 8 bases, with 15 bases between them. This CDR3 has 13 amino acids. Germline V gene sequence: CDR1 MNHEY, CDR2 SVGAGI. The CDR3, as DNA: TGTGCCAGCAGTCCCCTGGGGGGATCGGAAGCTTTCTTT. The encoded protein is CASSPLGGSEAFF.

This rearrangement joins TRBV5-1 to TRBJ2-5, with D perhaps matching TRBD2 (6 bases). From germline, CDR1 is SGHRS and CDR2 YFSETQ. This CDR3 is 16 amino acids long. V was trimmed by 0 bases and J by 1 base, leaving 13 bases between them. The CDR3 DNA is TGCGCCAGCAGCTTGGACGCCGCGGGGTCCCAAGAGACCCAGTACTTC. Residues: CASSLDAAGSQETQYF.

V gene TRBV7-3 combines with J gene TRBJ2-1, with a weak D call TRBD1 (5 bases). Germline V gene lookup returns CDR1 SGHTA and CDR2 FQGTGA. Trimming left V 6 bases short and J 8 bases short, with 14 bases between. The CDR3 length is 13 residues. The CDR3 loop is CASSLGAWDEQFF. CDR3 coding DNA: TGTGCCAGCAGTCTAGGGGCTTGGGATGAGCAGTTCTTC. The entire variable domain, with the rest obtained from reference TRBV7-3 and TRBJ2-1, is as follows: GAGVSQTPSNKVTEKGKYVELRCDPISGHTALYWYRQSLGQGPEFLIYFQGTGAADDSGLPNDRFFAVRPEGSVSTLKIQRTERGDSAVYLCASSLGAWDEQFFGPGTRLTVL.

This clone was observed a few times. The chain has TRBV7-2 and TRBJ1-4; D is undetermined. CDR1 and CDR2 (germline): SGHTA, FQGNSA. The CDR3 length is 17 residues. V lost 5 bases to trimming and J lost 0 bases, with 16 bases between them. CDR3 residues: CASSQWEDGATNEKLFF. In DNA form, the CDR3 reads TGTGCCAGCAGCCAATGGGAGGACGGCGCAACTAATGAAAAACTGTTTTTT. Filled out from reference TRBV7-2 and TRBJ1-4, the complete variable domain reads GAGVSQSPSNKVTEKGKDVELRCDPISGHTALYWYRQSLGQGLEFLIYFQGNSAPDKSGLPSDRFSAERTGGSVSTLTIQRTQQEDSAVYLCASSQWEDGATNEKLFFGSGTQLSVL.

The CDR3 DNA follows: TGTGCCAGCAGCCCACAGGGAACTTCTGAAGCTTTCTTT. Its translation is CASSPQGTSEAFF. The rearrangement joins TRBV21-1 to TRBJ1-1; the D segment call TRBD1 is taken from the table without a DNA check. TRBV21-1 is a pseudogene locus. CDR3 size: 13 residues.

V gene TRBV5-5 combines with J gene TRBJ2-7; possibly TRBD2 for D (6 bases). The germline V and J ends were trimmed by 0 bases and 3 bases, with 10 bases remaining between them. The CDR3 sequence is 14 residues long. Per the germline V gene, CDR1 is SGHKS and CDR2 is YYEKEE (reference sequence). CDR3 DNA sequence: TGTGCCAGCAGCTTGGGGGCTAGCGTCTACGAGCAGTACTTC. As protein: CASSLGASVYEQYF.

V is TRBV7-9 and J is TRBJ2-7, with 7 bases aligning to TRBD2. The CDR3 sequence is 14 residues long. The V gene's germline CDR1 is SEHNR and CDR2 FQNEAQ (reference sequence). V lost 5 bases, J lost 2 bases, and 6 bases stayed unmatched. CDR3 amino acids: CASSPAGPTYEQYF. For the CDR3, the DNA is TGTGCCAGCAGCCCAGCGGGACCGACCTACGAGCAGTACTTC.

The rearrangement joins TRBV30 to TRBJ1-1, with D possibly TRBD1 on 6 matching bases. From germline, CDR1 is GTSNPN and CDR2 SVGIG (reference sequence). There are 13 residues in the CDR3. Trimming left V 7 bases short and J 5 bases short, with 17 bases between. The CDR3 bases are TGTGCCTCGAAGGGGGGGGCGCGGACTGAAGCTTTCTTT. Protein sequence: CASKGGARTEAFF.

The chain links TRBV7-9 to TRBJ2-7; 8 bases are a match to TRBD2. This CDR3 comprises 13 residues. CDR1 is SEHNR, CDR2 FQNEAQ, per germline (reference sequence). V trimming: 5 bases; J trimming: 6 bases; junction bases outside the gene matches: 6. CDR3 DNA: TGTGCCAGCAGCCTCCGACTAGCGAGCGAGCAGTACTTC. It translates to CASSLRLASEQYF.

The chain couples TRBV10-1 to TRBJ2-5, with 11 bases that match TRBD1. This CDR3 has 16 amino acids. V shed 7 bases, J shed 2 bases, and the junction held 9 bases outside the gene matches. CDR1 is WNHNN and CDR2 is SYGVQD in the germline V gene (reference sequence). This CDR3 reads CASIPSRDRGQETQYF. The CDR3 coding sequence is TGCGCCAGCATCCCCTCTCGGGACAGGGGGCAAGAGACCCAGTACTTC.

The chain recombines TRBV2 with TRBJ1-3, with a possible D match to TRBD1 (5 bases). Deletions cut 5 bases from V and 2 bases from J, with 19 bases between. The V gene's germline CDR1 is SNHLY and CDR2 FYNNEI. The CDR3 has 17 residues. The CDR3 DNA reads TGTGCCAGCAGTAAGAACGACAGAAGCTTGACTGGAAACACCATATATTTT. Translating it yields CASSKNDRSLTGNTIYF.

This rearrangement joins TRBV5-6 to TRBJ2-3, with D possibly TRBD2 on 5 matching bases. V was cut by 5 bases and J by 4 bases, with 23 bases left in between. In germline, CDR1 is SGHDT, CDR2 YYEEEE. The CDR3 contains 17 residues. The chain's CDR3 is CASSNAEGRSAPDTQYF. Here the CDR3 DNA reads TGTGCCAGCAGTAACGCAGAGGGTAGGTCCGCGCCAGATACGCAGTATTTT.

V usage is TRBV30 and J usage is TRBJ2-7; tentatively, D is TRBD1 (5 bases). This CDR3 comprises 12 residues. Trimming left V 2 bases short and J 9 bases short, with 14 bases between. Per germline, CDR1 GTSNPN and CDR2 SVGIG (reference sequence). CDR3: CAWSFRAGLQYF. The CDR3 DNA follows: TGTGCCTGGAGTTTCAGGGCTGGATTGCAGTACTTC. The variable domain in full, with the rest retrieved from reference TRBV30 and TRBJ2-7, is SQTIHQWPATLVQPVGSPLSLECTVEGTSNPNLYWYRQAAGRGLQLLFYSVGIGQISSEVPQNLSASRPQDRQFILSSKKLLLSDSGFYLCAWSFRAGLQYFGPGTRLTVT.

This clone appeared once. This sequence joins TRBV4-2 and TRBJ2-3; a weak D match, TRBD2 (6 bases). Germline CDR1 and CDR2: LGHNA and YNFKEQ. V was clipped by 0 bases and J by 5 bases, with 18 bases between them. The CDR3 has 17 residues. The DNA for the CDR3 is TGTGCCAGCAGCCAAGATTCGGGCGGGGTGGTGAGAGATACGCAGTATTTT. Its protein product is CASSQDSGGVVRDTQYF.

This sequence joins TRBV11-1 and TRBJ2-3; TRBD1 is a possible D gene (5 bases). V gave up 1 base and J gave up 7 bases, with 15 bases separating them. CDR1 and CDR2 from the germline V gene are SGHAT and FQDESV (reference sequence). The CDR3 length is 15 residues. The CDR3 sequence is CASSLEQGVWNTQYF. The DNA for the CDR3 is TGTGCCAGCAGCTTAGAGCAGGGCGTGTGGAATACGCAGTATTTT.